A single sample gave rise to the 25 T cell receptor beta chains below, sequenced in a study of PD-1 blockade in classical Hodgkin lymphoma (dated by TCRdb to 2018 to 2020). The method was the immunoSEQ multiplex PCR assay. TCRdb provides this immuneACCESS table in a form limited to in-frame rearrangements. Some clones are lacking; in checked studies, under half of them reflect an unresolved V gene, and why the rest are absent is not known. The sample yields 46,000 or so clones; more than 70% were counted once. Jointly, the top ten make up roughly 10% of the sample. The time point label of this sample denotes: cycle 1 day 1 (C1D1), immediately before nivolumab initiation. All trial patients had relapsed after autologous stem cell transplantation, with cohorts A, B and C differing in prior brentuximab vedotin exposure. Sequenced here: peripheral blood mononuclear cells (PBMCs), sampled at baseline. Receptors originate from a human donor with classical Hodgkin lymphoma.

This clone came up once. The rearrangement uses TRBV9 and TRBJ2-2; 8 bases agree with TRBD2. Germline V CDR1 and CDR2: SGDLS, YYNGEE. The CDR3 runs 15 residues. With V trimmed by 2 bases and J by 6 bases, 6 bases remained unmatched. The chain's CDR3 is CASSVVAGLSGELFF. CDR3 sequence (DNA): TGTGCCAGCAGCGTGGTAGCGGGGCTGTCCGGGGAGCTGTTTTTT.

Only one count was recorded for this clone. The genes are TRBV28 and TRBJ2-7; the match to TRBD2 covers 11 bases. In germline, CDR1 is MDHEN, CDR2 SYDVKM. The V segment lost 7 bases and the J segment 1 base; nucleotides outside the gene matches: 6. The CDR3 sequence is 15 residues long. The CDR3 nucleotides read TGTGCCAGCAAGAAGACTAGCGGGACATCCTACGAGCAGTACTTC. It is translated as CASKKTSGTSYEQYF.

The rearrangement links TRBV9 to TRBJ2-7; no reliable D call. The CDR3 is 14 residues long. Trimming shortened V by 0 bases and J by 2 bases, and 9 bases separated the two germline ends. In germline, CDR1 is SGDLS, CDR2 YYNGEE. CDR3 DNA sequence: TGTGCCAGCAGCGTAGGAGACAATCCCTACGAGCAGTACTTC. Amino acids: CASSVGDNPYEQYF.

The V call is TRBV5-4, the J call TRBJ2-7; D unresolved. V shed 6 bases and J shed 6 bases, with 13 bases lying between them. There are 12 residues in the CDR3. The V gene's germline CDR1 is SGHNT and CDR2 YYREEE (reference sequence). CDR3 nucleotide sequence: TGTGCCAGCATGCGCCCGGGTCGCGAGCAGTACTTC. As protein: CASMRPGREQYF.

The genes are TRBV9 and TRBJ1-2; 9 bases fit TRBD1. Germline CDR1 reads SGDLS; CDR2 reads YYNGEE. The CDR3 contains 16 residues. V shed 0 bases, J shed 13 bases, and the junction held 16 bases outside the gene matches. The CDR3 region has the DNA TGTGCCAGCAGCGTAGGTTCGGGACAGGGAATTCGGGCGGTCACCTTC. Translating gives CASSVGSGQGIRAVTF.

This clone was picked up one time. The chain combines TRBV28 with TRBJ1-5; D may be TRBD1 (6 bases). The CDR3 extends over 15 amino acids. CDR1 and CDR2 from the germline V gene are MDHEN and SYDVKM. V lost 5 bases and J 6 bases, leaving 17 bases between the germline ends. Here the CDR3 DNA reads TGTGCCAGCAGTAGACAGGTTCAGTTGAGTCAGCCCCAGCATTTT. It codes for CASSRQVQLSQPQHF.

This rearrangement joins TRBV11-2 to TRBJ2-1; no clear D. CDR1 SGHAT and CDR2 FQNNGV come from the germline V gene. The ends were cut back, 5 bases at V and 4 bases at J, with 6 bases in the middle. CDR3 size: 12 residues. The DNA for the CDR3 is TGTGCCAGCAGCCCCATTTACAATGAGCAGTTCTTC. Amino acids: CASSPIYNEQFF.

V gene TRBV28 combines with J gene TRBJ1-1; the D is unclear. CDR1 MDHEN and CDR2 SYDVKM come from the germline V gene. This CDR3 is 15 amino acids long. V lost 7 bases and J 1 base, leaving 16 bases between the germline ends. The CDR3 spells CASIVWAPGNTEAFF. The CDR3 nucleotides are TGTGCCAGCATAGTATGGGCGCCGGGGAACACTGAAGCTTTCTTT.

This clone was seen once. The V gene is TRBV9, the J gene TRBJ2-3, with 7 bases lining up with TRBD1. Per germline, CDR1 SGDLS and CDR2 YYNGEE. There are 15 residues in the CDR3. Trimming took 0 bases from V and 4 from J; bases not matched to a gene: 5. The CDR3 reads CASSVGWQGADTQYF. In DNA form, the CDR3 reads TGTGCCAGCAGCGTAGGATGGCAGGGGGCAGATACGCAGTATTTT.

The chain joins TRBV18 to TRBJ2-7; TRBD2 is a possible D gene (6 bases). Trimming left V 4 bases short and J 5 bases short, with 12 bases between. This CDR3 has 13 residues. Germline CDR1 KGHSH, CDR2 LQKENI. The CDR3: CASSLRDSDEQYF. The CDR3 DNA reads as TGTGCCAGCTCACTAAGGGACTCAGACGAGCAGTACTTC.

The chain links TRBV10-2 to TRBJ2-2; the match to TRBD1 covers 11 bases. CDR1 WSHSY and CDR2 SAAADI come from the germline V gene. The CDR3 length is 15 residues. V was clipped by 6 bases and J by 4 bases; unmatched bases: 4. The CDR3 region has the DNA TGCGCCAGCAGGGTTGGGACAGGGGGCACCGGGGAGCTGTTTTTT. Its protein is CASRVGTGGTGELFF.

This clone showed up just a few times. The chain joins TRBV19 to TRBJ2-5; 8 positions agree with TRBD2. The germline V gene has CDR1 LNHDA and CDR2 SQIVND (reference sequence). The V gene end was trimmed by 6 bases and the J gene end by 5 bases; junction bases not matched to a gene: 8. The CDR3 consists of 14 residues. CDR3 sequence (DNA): TGTGCCAGTAGACCCGGGGGGGCGTTGGAGACCCAGTACTTC. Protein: CASRPGGALETQYF.

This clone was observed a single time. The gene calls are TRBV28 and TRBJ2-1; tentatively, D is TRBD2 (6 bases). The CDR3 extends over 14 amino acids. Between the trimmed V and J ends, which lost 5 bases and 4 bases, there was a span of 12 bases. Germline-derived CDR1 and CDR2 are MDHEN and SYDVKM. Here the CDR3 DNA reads TGTGCCAGCAGTAACCCGGGACTTTACAATGAGCAGTTCTTC. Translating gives CASSNPGLYNEQFF. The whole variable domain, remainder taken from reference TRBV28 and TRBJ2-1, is DVKVTQSSRYLVKRTGEKVFLECVQDMDHENMFWYRQDPGLGLRLIYFSYDVKMKEKGDIPEGYSVSREKKERFSLILESASTNQTSMYLCASSNPGLYNEQFFGPGTRLTVL.

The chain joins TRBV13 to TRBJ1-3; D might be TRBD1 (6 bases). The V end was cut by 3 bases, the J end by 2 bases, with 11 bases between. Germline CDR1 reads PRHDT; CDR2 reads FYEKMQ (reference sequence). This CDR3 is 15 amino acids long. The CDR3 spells CASSFATGPGNTIYF. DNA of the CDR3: TGTGCCAGCAGCTTCGCCACAGGGCCTGGAAACACCATATATTTT.

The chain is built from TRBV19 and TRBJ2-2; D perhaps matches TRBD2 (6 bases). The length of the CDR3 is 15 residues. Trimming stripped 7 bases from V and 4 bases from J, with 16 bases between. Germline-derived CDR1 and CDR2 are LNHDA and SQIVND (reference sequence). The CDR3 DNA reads TGTGCCAGTACCCCATGGGGGGTGACCACCGGGGAGCTGTTTTTT. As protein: CASTPWGVTTGELFF.

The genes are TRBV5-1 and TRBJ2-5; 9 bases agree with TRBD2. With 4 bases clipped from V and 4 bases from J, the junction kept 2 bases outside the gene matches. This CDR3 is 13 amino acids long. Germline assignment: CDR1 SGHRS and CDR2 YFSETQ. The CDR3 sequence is CASSPLAGETQYF. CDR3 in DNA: TGCGCCAGCAGCCCACTAGCGGGAGAGACCCAGTACTTC.

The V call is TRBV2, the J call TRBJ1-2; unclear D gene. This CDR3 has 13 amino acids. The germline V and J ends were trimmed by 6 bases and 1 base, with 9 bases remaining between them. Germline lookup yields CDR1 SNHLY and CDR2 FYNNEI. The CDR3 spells CASSPGLNYGYTF. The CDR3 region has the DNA TGTGCCAGCAGCCCGGGCCTTAACTATGGCTACACCTTC. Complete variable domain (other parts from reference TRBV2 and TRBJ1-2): EPEVTQTPSHQVTQMGQEVILRCVPISNHLYFYWYRQILGQKVEFLVSFYNNEISEKSEIFDDQFSVERPDGSNFTLKIRSTKLEDSAMYFCASSPGLNYGYTFGSGTRLTVV.

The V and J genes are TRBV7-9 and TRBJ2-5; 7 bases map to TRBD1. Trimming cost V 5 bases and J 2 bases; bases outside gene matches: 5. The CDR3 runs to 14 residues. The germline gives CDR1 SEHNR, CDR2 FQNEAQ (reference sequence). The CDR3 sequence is CASSADRDQETQYF. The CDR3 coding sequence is TGTGCCAGCAGCGCCGACAGGGATCAAGAGACCCAGTACTTC.

The CDR3 DNA follows: TGTGCCAGTTCCTCCGACAACTCTGGAAACACCATATATTTT. Translating it yields CASSSDNSGNTIYF. The chain links TRBV19 to TRBJ1-3, with D hard to call. CDR3 length: 14 residues. Germline values: CDR1 LNHDA, CDR2 SQIVND (reference sequence). V lost 8 bases and J 0 bases, leaving 11 bases between the germline ends.

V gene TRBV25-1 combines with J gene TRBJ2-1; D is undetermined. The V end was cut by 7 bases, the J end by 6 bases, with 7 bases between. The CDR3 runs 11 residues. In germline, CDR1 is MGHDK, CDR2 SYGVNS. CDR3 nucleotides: TGTGCCAGCACAGACATCAATGAGCAGTTCTTC. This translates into CASTDINEQFF.

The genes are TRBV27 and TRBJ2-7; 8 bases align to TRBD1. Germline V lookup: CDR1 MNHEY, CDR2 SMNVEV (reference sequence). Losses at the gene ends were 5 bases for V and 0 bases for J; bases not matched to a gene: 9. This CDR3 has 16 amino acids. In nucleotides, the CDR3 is TGTGCCAGCAGTGCCCGGACAGGGCTATTCTCCTACGAGCAGTACTTC. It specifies CASSARTGLFSYEQYF.

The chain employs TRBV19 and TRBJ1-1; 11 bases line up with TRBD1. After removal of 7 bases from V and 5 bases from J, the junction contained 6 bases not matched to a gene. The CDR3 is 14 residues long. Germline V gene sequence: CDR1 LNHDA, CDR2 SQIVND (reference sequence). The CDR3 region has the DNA TGTGCCAGTAACGCCGGGACAGGGGGGACTGAAGCTTTCTTT. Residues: CASNAGTGGTEAFF.

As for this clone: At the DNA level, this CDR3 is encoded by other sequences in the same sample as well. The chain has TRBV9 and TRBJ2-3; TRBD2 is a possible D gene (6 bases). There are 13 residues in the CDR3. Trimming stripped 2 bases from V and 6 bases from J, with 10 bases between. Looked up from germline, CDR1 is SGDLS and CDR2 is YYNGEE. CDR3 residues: CASSVASADTQYF. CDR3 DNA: TGTGCCAGCAGCGTCGCTAGCGCCGATACGCAGTATTTT.

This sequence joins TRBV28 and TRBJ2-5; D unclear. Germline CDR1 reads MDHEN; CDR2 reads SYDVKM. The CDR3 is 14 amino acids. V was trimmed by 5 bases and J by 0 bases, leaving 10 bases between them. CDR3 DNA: TGTGCCAGCAGTCCATTGGGGTACCAAGAGACCCAGTACTTC. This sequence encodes CASSPLGYQETQYF. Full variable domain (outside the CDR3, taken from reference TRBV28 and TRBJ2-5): DVKVTQSSRYLVKRTGEKVFLECVQDMDHENMFWYRQDPGLGLRLIYFSYDVKMKEKGDIPEGYSVSREKKERFSLILESASTNQTSMYLCASSPLGYQETQYFGPGTRLLVL.

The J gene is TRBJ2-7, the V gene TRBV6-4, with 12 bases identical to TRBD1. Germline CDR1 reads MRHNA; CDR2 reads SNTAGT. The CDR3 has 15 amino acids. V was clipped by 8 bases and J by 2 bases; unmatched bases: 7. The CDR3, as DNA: TGTGCCAGCGGCCTGGGACAGGGGGCAACCTACGAGCAGTACTTC. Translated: CASGLGQGATYEQYF.